Each of the 21 T cell receptor beta chains below was sequenced from the same sample in a study of cytomegalovirus exposure and HLA in healthy donors. This PCR relied on a set of 60 Vbeta primers and 13 Jbeta primers. TCRdb's table, derived via immunoSEQ multiplex PCR, lists solely in-frame clones and lacks some. The table records about 130,000 clones, under 85% of them present only once. The sample comprised PBMCs. All receptors come from a boy younger than 18 in good health and CMV-seronegative.

The V call is TRBV9, the J call TRBJ1-1; possible D gene TRBD1, 6 bases. The CDR3 contains 15 residues. CDR1 and CDR2 (germline): SGDLS, YYNGEE. V was trimmed by 0 bases and J by 2 bases, leaving 11 bases between them. CDR3 nucleotides: TGTGCCAGCAGCGTAGAGGGCAGGGGAAACACTGAAGCTTTCTTT. Its protein is CASSVEGRGNTEAFF.

This chain uses TRBV19 with TRBJ1-2; D is perhaps TRBD1 (6 bases). The CDR3 extends over 16 amino acids. In germline, CDR1 is LNHDA, CDR2 SQIVND (reference sequence). Between the trimmed V and J ends, which lost 1 base and 4 bases, there was a span of 16 bases. The CDR3 DNA sequence: TGTGCCAGTAGTATAGGCAGGGGCGGCCCTCTCTATGGCTACACCTTC. It is translated as CASSIGRGGPLYGYTF.

The chain couples TRBV5-4 to TRBJ1-3; weak D call: TRBD1 (5 bases). This CDR3 contains 16 residues. Per germline, CDR1 SGHNT and CDR2 YYREEE (reference sequence). The ends were cut back, 6 bases at V and 4 bases at J, with 20 bases in the middle. This CDR3 reads CASTVGGAGSGNTIYF. The CDR3 nucleotides read TGTGCCAGCACCGTAGGAGGGGCTGGTTCCGGAAACACCATATATTTT.

This clone was observed a single time. V usage is TRBV5-5 and J usage is TRBJ1-2, with a tentative D call TRBD1 (6 bases). Per germline, CDR1 SGHKS and CDR2 YYEKEE (reference sequence). Deletions cut 4 bases from V and 0 bases from J, with 10 bases between. The CDR3 contains 14 residues. This CDR3 reads CASSTTGTNYGYTF. The CDR3 DNA reads TGTGCCAGCAGCACGACAGGAACTAACTATGGCTACACCTTC.

This chain connects TRBV5-6 to TRBJ1-1; unclear D gene. The germline V and J ends were trimmed by 0 bases and 8 bases, with 11 bases remaining between them. Per germline, CDR1 SGHDT and CDR2 YYEEEE. CDR3 size: 13 residues. The DNA for the CDR3 is TGTGCCAGCAGCTTGGTCGGAGGCGAGGAAGCTTTCTTT. Amino acid sequence: CASSLVGGEEAFF.

This clone appeared a single time. The chain uses TRBV29-1 and TRBJ1-1; D possibly corresponds to TRBD1 (5 bases). The V end was cut by 5 bases, the J end by 7 bases, with 14 bases between. CDR1 and CDR2 from the germline V gene are SQVTM and ANQGSEA. The CDR3 extends over 12 amino acids. CDR3 in DNA: TGCAGCGTTTCGGGGGGGAAGGTTGAAGCTTTCTTT. The encoded protein is CSVSGGKVEAFF.

This chain joins TRBV7-2 and TRBJ2-7; 10 nucleotides match TRBD2. CDR1 and CDR2 from the germline V gene are SGHTA and FQGNSA. V was pared by 5 bases and J by 3 bases, with 4 bases of the junction left unmatched. The CDR3 spans 14 residues. The CDR3 DNA reads as TGTGCCAGCAGCGCCGCTAGCGGGAGCTACGAGCAGTACTTC. It codes for CASSAASGSYEQYF.

The chain combines TRBV6-1 with TRBJ2-5; 9 bases fit TRBD2. Germline V gene data show CDR1 as MNHNS and CDR2 as SASEGT. The CDR3 contains 13 residues. The ends lost 4 bases at V and 3 bases at J; junction bases unmatched: 0. CDR3 sequence: CASSGTSEETQYF. The CDR3, as DNA: TGTGCCAGCAGTGGGACTAGCGAAGAGACCCAGTACTTC.

The genes are TRBV6-6 and TRBJ2-5; no clear D. Trimming took 2 bases from V and 2 from J, leaving 15 bases between them. The CDR3 contains 16 residues. Germline loops: CDR1 MNHNY, CDR2 SVGAGI (reference sequence). CDR3 amino acids: CASSYARATEQETQYF. In DNA, the CDR3 is TGTGCCAGCAGTTACGCCCGAGCGACTGAGCAAGAGACCCAGTACTTC.

The V gene is TRBV4-3, the J gene TRBJ2-7, with D possibly being TRBD2 (5 bases). There are 15 residues in the CDR3. Germline values: CDR1 LGHNA, CDR2 YSLEER. Trimming stripped 0 bases from V and 1 base from J, with 10 bases between. This chain's CDR3 is CASSQDVTRSYEQYF. The CDR3 nucleotides read TGCGCCAGCAGCCAAGATGTCACTAGATCCTACGAGCAGTACTTC.

The chain joins TRBV4-1 to TRBJ1-1, with 10 bases identical to TRBD1. Germline V gene lookup returns CDR1 MGHRA and CDR2 YSYEKL. CDR3 length: 15 amino acids. Trimming took 3 bases from V and 3 from J; bases not matched to a gene: 4. The CDR3 loop is CASSHPGQGYTEAFF. CDR3 DNA sequence: TGCGCCAGCAGCCACCCGGGACAGGGGTACACTGAAGCTTTCTTT.

This chain links TRBV6-4 with TRBJ1-5; tentative D call: TRBD1 (5 bases). The V end was cut by 3 bases, the J end by 2 bases, with 8 bases between. Germline V gives CDR1 MRHNA, CDR2 SNTAGT. CDR3 length: 14 amino acids. CDR3 in amino acids: CASSEGGGNQPQHF. As DNA, the CDR3 is TGTGCCAGCAGTGAGGGGGGGGGCAATCAGCCCCAGCATTTT.

V and J are TRBV25-1 and TRBJ1-3, with D unclear. The ends were cut back, 6 bases at V and 0 bases at J, with 9 bases in the middle. Germline V CDR1 and CDR2: MGHDK, SYGVNS. The CDR3 runs 14 residues. CDR3 bases: TGTGCCAGCAGCGCCGTTAGCTCTGGAAACACCATATATTTT. This sequence encodes CASSAVSSGNTIYF.

The chain has TRBV5-5 and TRBJ1-4, with 8 nucleotides matching TRBD1. The CDR3 is 14 amino acids. With V trimmed by 1 base and J by 6 bases, 2 bases remained unmatched. The germline gives CDR1 SGHKS, CDR2 YYEKEE (reference sequence). The CDR3 nucleotides are TGTGCCAGCAGCTTGCCCAGGGGGCATGAAAAACTGTTTTTT. Residues: CASSLPRGHEKLFF.

The V and J genes are TRBV27 and TRBJ2-7; D unresolved. Germline assignment: CDR1 MNHEY and CDR2 SMNVEV (reference sequence). The ends were cut back, 3 bases at V and 1 base at J, with 7 bases in the middle. There are 13 residues in the CDR3. This chain's CDR3 is CASSFSRSYEQYF. The CDR3 DNA follows: TGTGCCAGCAGTTTTTCGAGGTCCTACGAGCAGTACTTC.

The chain links TRBV4-1 to TRBJ2-1; 7 bases line up with TRBD1. V was clipped by 5 bases and J by 4 bases; unmatched bases: 2. This CDR3 has 13 residues. Per germline, CDR1 MGHRA and CDR2 YSYEKL. The CDR3 DNA reads TGCGCCAGCAGCGGACAGGAATACAATGAGCAGTTCTTC. This encodes CASSGQEYNEQFF.

The chain recombines TRBV5-1 with TRBJ2-1; 9 positions match TRBD2. After removal of 0 bases from V and 3 bases from J, the junction contained 4 bases not matched to a gene. The CDR3 has 16 residues. Germline values: CDR1 SGHRS, CDR2 YFSETQ. The CDR3 nucleotides are TGCGCCAGCAGCTTGGTACCTAGCGGGGACTACAATGAGCAGTTCTTC. Translated, it gives CASSLVPSGDYNEQFF.

This chain joins TRBV6-5 and TRBJ2-7; the D gene is possibly TRBD2 (6 bases). Trimming shortened V by 5 bases and J by 7 bases, and 18 bases separated the two germline ends. CDR1 is MNHEY, CDR2 SVGAGI, per germline. The CDR3 sequence is 14 residues long. As DNA, the CDR3 is TGTGCCAGCAGTCTAGGGACTTCGAGAAGGGAGCAGTACTTC. It translates to CASSLGTSRREQYF.

The V and J genes are TRBV19 and TRBJ1-1, with D unclear. Germline loops: CDR1 LNHDA, CDR2 SQIVND (reference sequence). V gave up 5 bases and J gave up 1 base, with 14 bases separating them. CDR3 length: 15 residues. The CDR3 nucleotides are TGTGCCAGTAGTCCCGCGCCAACTACGAACACTGAAGCTTTCTTT. This codes for CASSPAPTTNTEAFF.

The genes are TRBV5-1 and TRBJ1-5; 8 nucleotides agree with TRBD1. Germline assignment: CDR1 SGHRS and CDR2 YFSETQ. CDR3 length equals 14 residues. The junction had 5 bases not matched to a gene; V was cut back by 3 bases and J by 6 bases. The CDR3: CASSSGQGGQPQHF. The DNA for the CDR3 is TGCGCCAGCAGCTCCGGACAGGGCGGTCAGCCCCAGCATTTT.

The chain links TRBV5-1 to TRBJ2-1, with D maybe TRBD2 (6 bases). This CDR3 is 14 amino acids long. V was pared by 4 bases and J by 1 base, with 9 bases between. Per germline, CDR1 SGHRS and CDR2 YFSETQ. The CDR3 region is CASSTEGSYNEQFF. The CDR3 DNA is TGCGCCAGCAGCACGGAGGGGTCCTACAATGAGCAGTTCTTC. Full variable domain (remainder filled in from reference TRBV5-1 and TRBJ2-1): KAGVTQTPRYLIKTRGQQVTLSCSPISGHRSVSWYQQTPGQGLQFLFEYFSETQRNKGNFPGRFSGRQFSNSRSEMNVSTLELGDSALYLCASSTEGSYNEQFFGPGTRLTVL.